A single sample is the source of the 9 T cell receptor beta chains below, sequenced in a study of human T cells and chemical hapten exposure. The time point is: patch test 2, 6 weeks after DPC sensitization. Indicated treatment: therapeutic diphenylcyclopropenone sensitization with weekly scalp DPC. TCRdb fed the RACE reads into MiXCR, producing one record per CDR3 protein. The sample lists around 82,000 distinct CDR3 sequences, more than 6.5% seen once, with 1% to 1.5% in the top ten. The specimen was whole blood, collected in connection with sensitization to the hapten diphenylcyclopropenone (DPC). The receptors derive from a woman in her 30s with alopecia areata. Some clones in this sample may be carry-over from other donors' samples.

This clonotype was seen ten or more times. The rearrangement links TRBV5-1 to TRBJ2-5; 15 bases are a match to TRBD2. The length of the CDR3 is 17 residues. Germline CDR1 reads SGHRS; CDR2 reads YFSETQ. J was trimmed by 3 bases and V by 4 bases; bases with no gene match: 7. The CDR3 is CASSPGTSGRPEETQYF. In DNA form, the CDR3 reads TGCGCCAGCAGCCCGGGGACTAGCGGGAGGCCGGAAGAGACCCAGTACTTC.

This clonotype occurred many times. V usage is TRBV5-4 and J usage is TRBJ2-7; 7 bases fit TRBD2. V trimming: 4 bases; J trimming: 3 bases; junction bases outside the gene matches: 7. Germline V gene lookup returns CDR1 SGHNT and CDR2 YYREEE (reference sequence). The CDR3 has 14 amino acids. DNA for the CDR3: TGTGCCAGCAGCGGGGGAGGGAGCTACTACGAGCAGTACTTC. This gives the protein CASSGGGSYYEQYF.

This clonotype appeared a few times. The chain has TRBV11-2 and TRBJ1-2; 10 bases line up with TRBD1. Trimming removed 2 bases from V and 4 bases from J; junction bases left unmatched: 10. CDR1 is SGHAT and CDR2 is FQNNGV in the germline V gene. There are 17 residues in the CDR3. The CDR3 loop is CASSLSVSTGGGYGYTF. The CDR3 coding sequence is TGTGCCAGCAGCTTATCGGTTTCGACAGGGGGCGGCTATGGCTACACCTTC.

There are many counts of this clonotype. V and J are TRBV6-2 or TRBV6-3 and TRBJ1-1, with 7 bases identical to TRBD1. Losses at the gene ends were 7 bases for V and 2 bases for J; bases not matched to a gene: 4. This CDR3 comprises 13 residues. The germline gives CDR1 MNHEY, CDR2 SVGEGT. For the CDR3, the DNA is TGTGCCAGCATAAGGGACAGTAACACTGAAGCTTTCTTT. It yields the protein CASIRDSNTEAFF.

This clonotype was found many times. The chain employs TRBV7-2 and TRBJ2-5; D gene uncertain. V was pared by 1 base and J by 2 bases, with 11 bases between. The germline CDR1 and CDR2 sequences are SGHTA and FQGNSA. This CDR3 has 15 residues. CDR3 sequence (DNA): TGTGCCAGCAGCTTAGTAGCTGTCTTACAAGAGACCCAGTACTTC. It is translated as CASSLVAVLQETQYF.

This clonotype came up many times. The chain is built from TRBV7-3 and TRBJ2-7; possibly TRBD1 for D (5 bases). CDR3 length equals 15 residues. CDR1 is SGHTA, CDR2 FQGTGA, per germline. V was shortened by 0 bases and J by 5 bases, with 14 bases between the two germline ends. In nucleotides, the CDR3 is TGTGCCAGCAGCTTAACCGGCAGGGATTTCCACGAGCAGTACTTC. Residues: CASSLTGRDFHEQYF.

This clonotype was counted at least ten times. The CDR3 DNA follows: TGCAGTGCTAGGGTAGGGACGGGGGGTGATGCTTTCTTT. This encodes CSARVGTGGDAFF. This chain joins TRBV20-1 and TRBJ1-1, with D possibly TRBD1 on 5 matching bases. V was shortened by 3 bases and J by 11 bases, with 19 bases between the two germline ends. Germline V CDR1 and CDR2: DFQATT, SNEGSKA (reference sequence). The CDR3 totals 13 residues.

This rearrangement joins TRBV7-6 to TRBJ1-1; possibly TRBD1 for D (6 bases). V was cut by 2 bases and J by 4 bases, with 8 bases left in between. The length of the CDR3 is 13 residues. The V gene's germline CDR1 is SGHVS and CDR2 FNYEAQ. CDR3 bases: TGTGCCAGCAGCTTATTCAGGGGCACTGAAGCTTTCTTT. Translated: CASSLFRGTEAFF.

The count of this clonotype is one. The chain links TRBV12-3 or TRBV12-4 to TRBJ2-4; possibly TRBD1 for D (6 bases). V was cut by 6 bases and J by 6 bases, with 12 bases left in between. This CDR3 spans 13 amino acids. Written as DNA, the CDR3 is TGTGCCAGCAGACCCGGGACAACAAACATTCAGTACTTC. Its translation: CASRPGTTNIQYF.